These T cell receptor beta chains were read from a single sample in a study of blood T cell repertoires in COVID-19. The method was immunoSEQ multiplex PCR; TCRdb's version includes in-frame clones alone and lacks a portion of them. The sample holds approximately 270,000 clones, over 75% seen once. Sequencing was done on a sample of PBMCs or T cells enriched from blood (not recorded which). These receptor sequences come from a man aged 40-49 years who had recovered from COVID-19. The CDR3 runs from the conserved cysteine through the conserved F or W. A D gene is named only where the DNA matches it firmly. Rows may omit the clone size; those that give it use once, few, many or a size class.

15	TRBD1	few	TRBJ2-7	TRBV5-1	CASSMDGTGVYEQYF	TGCGCCAGCAGCATGGACGGGACAGGTGTATACGAGCAGTACTTC
15	TRBD1	few	TRBJ2-1	TRBV7-2	CASSSGQGAYNEQFF	TGTGCCAGCAGCTCAGGACAGGGTGCCTACAATGAGCAGTTCTTC
16	NA	NA	TRBJ2-2	TRBV4-1	CASSQVLRKNTGELFF	TGCGCCAGCAGCCAAGTTCTCCGTAAGAACACCGGGGAGCTGTTTTTT
11	TRBD1	NA	TRBJ2-3	TRBV18	CASSAGGTQYF	TGTGCCAGCTCAGCAGGGGGTACGCAGTATTTT
13	NA	NA	TRBJ1-1	TRBV7-2	CASSSTRNTEAFF	TGTGCCAGCAGCTCGACAAGGAACACTGAAGCTTTCTTT
19	TRBD2	NA	TRBJ2-4	TRBV5-4	CASSLVTWTSGRTKNIQYF	TGTGCCAGCAGCTTAGTGACCTGGACTAGCGGGAGGACCAAAAACATTCAGTACTTC
14	NA	NA	TRBJ2-1	TRBV28	CASTPPGSINEQFF	TGTGCCAGCACCCCTCCGGGATCGATCAATGAGCAGTTCTTC
15	NA	NA	TRBJ2-2	TRBV4-1	CASRLLTANTGELFF	TGCGCCAGCAGGCTTCTTACTGCGAACACCGGGGAGCTGTTTTTT
14	NA	NA	TRBJ1-1	TRBV9	CASSVGQQNTEAFF	TGTGCCAGCAGCGTAGGACAACAGAACACTGAAGCTTTCTTT
15	TRBD1	NA	TRBJ2-1	TRBV9	CASSAGQGPYNEQFF	TGTGCCAGCAGCGCGGGACAGGGCCCTTACAATGAGCAGTTCTTC
16	TRBD2	once	TRBJ2-5	TRBV7-2	CASSLVGLAGVETQYF	TGTGCCAGCAGCTTAGTGGGACTAGCGGGAGTCGAGACCCAGTACTTC
13	TRBD1	NA	TRBJ1-2	TRBV30	CAWIPDRAYGYTF	TGTGCCTGGATCCCCGACAGGGCCTATGGCTACACCTTC
14	TRBD1	NA	TRBJ1-1	TRBV28	CASSSRDRDTEAFF	TGTGCCAGCAGTTCCCGGGACAGGGACACTGAAGCTTTCTTT
19	TRBD2	NA	TRBJ2-3	TRBV28	CASSLWTSGSPKEADTQYF	TGTGCCAGCAGTTTATGGACTAGCGGGAGCCCTAAGGAGGCAGATACGCAGTATTTT
18	TRBD1	NA	TRBJ1-4	TRBV4-2	CASSQDRDREPEAEKLFF	TGTGCCAGCAGCCAAGATCGAGACAGGGAACCCGAAGCTGAAAAACTGTTTTTT
15	TRBD1	NA	TRBJ2-7	TRBV7-9	CASSLVGTGFYEQYF	TGTGCCAGCAGCTTAGTCGGGACAGGGTTCTACGAGCAGTACTTC
15	TRBD1	few	TRBJ1-1	TRBV19	CASSKRTGGNTEAFF	TGTGCCAGTAGTAAAAGGACAGGGGGAAACACTGAAGCTTTCTTT
13	NA	NA	TRBJ1-1	TRBV7-9	CASSRRGDPEAFF	TGTGCCAGCAGCCGCAGGGGCGATCCTGAAGCTTTCTTT
15	NA	NA	TRBJ1-1	TRBV4-1	CASIVEVGRNTEAFF	TGCGCCAGCATCGTGGAGGTAGGGCGGAACACTGAAGCTTTCTTT
12	NA	NA	TRBJ2-7	TRBV28	CASSLSGYEQYF	TGTGCCAGCAGTTTATCGGGTTACGAGCAGTACTTC
17	TRBD2	NA	TRBJ2-5	TRBV14	CASSQATPPRGGETQYF	TGTGCCAGCAGCCAAGCCACCCCCCCGCGGGGGGGAGAGACCCAGTACTTC
18	TRBD2	once	TRBJ2-7	TRBV7-8	CASSSGLAGVGSSYEQYF	TGTGCCAGCAGCTCTGGACTAGCGGGAGTTGGGAGCTCCTACGAGCAGTACTTC
13	TRBD1	NA	TRBJ1-1	TRBV19	CASSTRDRGFAFF	TGTGCCAGTAGTACCCGAGACAGGGGATTCGCTTTCTTT
14	TRBD1	few	TRBJ2-7	TRBV6-5	CASRRDRGAYEQYF	TGTGCCAGCAGACGGGACAGGGGGGCCTACGAGCAGTACTTC
15	TRBD2	NA	TRBJ2-5	TRBV4-3	CASSQDWRGRGTQYF	TGCGCCAGCAGCCAAGATTGGCGGGGGAGAGGGACCCAGTACTTC
13	NA	NA	TRBJ1-4	TRBV27	CASSLRAGGVRFF	TGTGCCAGCAGTTTAAGGGCGGGCGGGGTTCGGTTTTTT
13	TRBD1	NA	TRBJ1-2	TRBV15	CATGTGGHYGYTF	TGTGCCACTGGGACAGGGGGGCACTATGGCTACACCTTC
14	NA	NA	TRBJ1-1	TRBV27	CASSLSAGDTEAFF	TGTGCCAGCAGTTTATCGGCAGGGGACACTGAAGCTTTCTTT
15	NA	NA	TRBJ1-2	TRBV28	CASSLPPGRGYGYTF	TGTGCCAGCAGTTTACCTCCGGGCAGGGGCTATGGCTACACCTTC
11	NA	NA	TRBJ2-7	TRBV14	CASSPGYEQYF	TGTGCCAGCAGCCCAGGGTACGAGCAGTACTTC
17	TRBD2	once	TRBJ2-1	TRBV6-1	CASSEVGGGGRGNEQFF	TGTGCCAGCAGTGAAGTGGGGGGAGGCGGGAGGGGCAATGAGCAGTTCTTC
15	NA	few	TRBJ2-7	TRBV4-2	CASSPERGRSYEQYF	TGTGCCAGCAGCCCCGAGCGAGGGAGATCCTACGAGCAGTACTTC
15	TRBD1	NA	TRBJ1-1	TRBV19	CASSPQGVMNTGAFF	TGTGCCAGTAGTCCTCAGGGGGTCATGAACACTGGAGCTTTCTTT
13	TRBD1	NA	TRBJ2-7	TRBV29-1	CSALDRRSYEQYF	TGCAGCGCCTTGGACAGGCGCTCCTACGAGCAGTACTTC
16	NA	NA	TRBJ1-1	TRBV3-1/TRBV3-2	CASSHLATGMNTEAFF	TGTGCCAGCAGCCACCTTGCGACGGGAATGAACACTGAAGCTTTCTTT
17	TRBD1	NA	TRBJ1-1	TRBV4-1	CASSQEPGQGVGTEAFF	TGCGCCAGCAGCCAAGAACCGGGACAGGGGGTCGGAACTGAAGCTTTCTTT
14	NA	NA	TRBJ1-4	TRBV7-2	CASSSRGNYEKLFF	TGTGCCAGCAGTAGCAGGGGAAATTATGAAAAACTGTTTTTT
14	NA	NA	TRBJ1-1	TRBV7-2	CASSLSRRNTEAFF	TGTGCCAGCAGCTTAAGCCGGAGGAACACTGAAGCTTTCTTT
14	NA	NA	TRBJ2-5	TRBV5-1	CASSGGSEGETQYF	TGCGCCAGCAGCGGCGGCTCCGAGGGAGAGACCCAGTACTTC
15	TRBD1	NA	TRBJ1-2	TRBV19	CASSIEGTGIYGYTF	TGTGCCAGTAGTATAGAAGGGACAGGGATCTATGGCTACACCTTC
18	TRBD1	NA	TRBJ1-6	TRBV9	CASSVDYPGRGSNSPLHF	TGTGCCAGCAGCGTAGATTATCCGGGCAGGGGGAGTAATTCACCCCTCCACTTT
16	NA	NA	TRBJ1-4	TRBV5-1	CASSSGGIATNEKLFF	TGCGCCAGCTCGAGCGGGGGAATTGCAACTAATGAAAAACTGTTTTTT
14	TRBD1	NA	TRBJ2-7	TRBV27	CASGLTGVPYEQYF	TGTGCCAGCGGATTAACAGGGGTTCCCTACGAGCAGTACTTC
18	NA	once	TRBJ2-1	TRBV11-3	CASSLDRRVKSSYNEQFF	TGTGCCAGCAGCTTAGATCGGAGAGTAAAGAGCTCCTACAATGAGCAGTTCTTC
14	NA	once	TRBJ1-2	TRBV5-1	CASSPGEIHYGYTF	TGCGCCAGCAGCCCGGGGGAGATTCACTATGGCTACACCTTC
13	NA	NA	TRBJ1-2	TRBV5-1	CASSLGMRNGYTF	TGCGCCAGCAGCTTGGGTATGCGGAATGGCTACACCTTC
14	TRBD1	NA	TRBJ2-7	TRBV2	CASSVAGQGYEQYF	TGTGCCAGCAGTGTTGCGGGACAGGGCTACGAGCAGTACTTC
13	NA	NA	TRBJ1-6	TRBV7-9	CASNQGWNSPLHF	TGTGCCAGCAACCAGGGGTGGAATTCACCCCTCCACTTT
14	TRBD1	NA	TRBJ2-7	TRBV4-1	CASSQRGQGYEQYF	TGCGCCAGCAGCCAACGGGGACAGGGCTACGAGCAGTACTTC
12	NA	once	TRBJ1-1	TRBV19	CASSIQGSEAFF	TGTGCCAGTAGTATACAGGGGTCTGAAGCTTTCTTT
15	TRBD2	NA	TRBJ2-4	TRBV29-1	CSAATSGRAKNIQYF	TGCAGCGCCGCGACTAGCGGGAGAGCCAAAAACATTCAGTACTTC
16	NA	NA	TRBJ1-2	TRBV5-7	CASSLEQHSFNYGYTF	TGTGCCAGCAGCTTGGAACAGCACTCCTTCAACTATGGCTACACCTTC
14	TRBD2	NA	TRBJ2-1	TRBV28	CASSLPSGYNEQFF	TGTGCCAGCAGTTTACCTAGCGGGTACAATGAGCAGTTCTTC
13	NA	NA	TRBJ1-1	TRBV21-1	CASSLGGRTEAFF	TGTGCCAGCAGCCTAGGGGGCAGGACTGAAGCTTTCTTT
15	NA	NA	TRBJ1-6	TRBV30	CAWRGTNKRGSPLHF	TGTGCCTGGAGGGGTACCAATAAACGGGGTTCACCCCTCCACTTT
15	TRBD2	NA	TRBJ2-3	TRBV5-1	CASSNLAGSTDTQYF	TGCGCCAGCAGCAACTTAGCGGGGAGCACAGATACGCAGTATTTT
16	TRBD1	NA	TRBJ2-1	TRBV5-7	CASSHCGQGGCNEQFF	TGTGCCAGCAGCCACTGCGGACAGGGAGGTTGCAATGAGCAGTTCTTC
14	NA	NA	TRBJ1-3	TRBV30	CAWSAPTGVYTIYF	TGTGCCTGGAGTGCCCCGACGGGGGTATACACCATATATTTT
11	NA	NA	TRBJ2-7	TRBV12-5	CASATDSVQYF	TGTGCTAGTGCCACGGACAGCGTGCAGTACTTC
13	NA	NA	TRBJ2-7	TRBV6-4	CASRQTGPYEQYF	TGTGCCAGCAGGCAGACAGGTCCCTACGAGCAGTACTTC